A selection of T cell receptor beta chains follows, all from one sample in a study of shared clonotypes between healthy human individuals. Profiling relied on immunoSEQ multiplex PCR, and the TCRdb table lists in-frame clones only, not all of them. Here the sample spans 650,000 to 800,000 clones, just under 75% being singletons. The specimen was memory CD4+ T cells sorted from blood. These receptors came from a woman aged 30 to 39 in good health. The CDR3 runs from the conserved cysteine through the conserved F or W. Each record gives: CDR3 length, J gene, V gene, clone size, D gene, CDR3 protein, CDR3 DNA. D genes are given only for firm matches. Expanded clones get a size class; other rows say once, few or many, or leave the size out.

CDR3 length: 17; J gene: TRBJ2-3; V gene: TRBV19; clone size: NA; D gene: TRBD2; CDR3 protein: CASTLTLADTSTDTQYF; CDR3 DNA: TGTGCCAGTACCTTAACCCTAGCGGATACTAGCACAGATACGCAGTATTTT
CDR3 length: 17; J gene: TRBJ2-3; V gene: TRBV5-4; clone size: NA; D gene: TRBD2; CDR3 protein: CASSLALGGPNTDTQYF; CDR3 DNA: TGTGCCAGCAGCTTGGCCTTGGGAGGGCCGAACACAGATACGCAGTATTTT
CDR3 length: 16; J gene: TRBJ2-3; V gene: TRBV11-2; clone size: NA; D gene: TRBD2; CDR3 protein: CASSWRLAGGTDTQYF; CDR3 DNA: TGTGCCAGCAGCTGGAGGCTAGCGGGGGGCACAGATACGCAGTATTTT
CDR3 length: 16; J gene: TRBJ2-1; V gene: TRBV7-9; clone size: NA; D gene: TRBD2; CDR3 protein: CASSPRGGSAYNEQFF; CDR3 DNA: TGTGCCAGCAGCCCCCGGGGCGGGAGCGCCTACAATGAGCAGTTCTTC
CDR3 length: 14; J gene: TRBJ1-4; V gene: TRBV15; clone size: NA; D gene: NA; CDR3 protein: CATSRGGLSEKLFF; CDR3 DNA: TGTGCCACCAGCAGAGGGGGACTGTCCGAAAAACTGTTTTTT
CDR3 length: 14; J gene: TRBJ2-3; V gene: TRBV28; clone size: NA; D gene: NA; CDR3 protein: CASRNHLGTDTQYF; CDR3 DNA: TGTGCCAGCAGGAATCACCTCGGGACAGATACGCAGTATTTT
CDR3 length: 16; J gene: TRBJ2-1; V gene: TRBV10-3; clone size: NA; D gene: NA; CDR3 protein: CAISAGGGNDRNEQFF; CDR3 DNA: TGTGCCATCAGCGCCGGGGGCGGGAATGATCGAAATGAGCAGTTCTTC
CDR3 length: 16; J gene: TRBJ2-7; V gene: TRBV6-5; clone size: few; D gene: TRBD2; CDR3 protein: CASSYGTSGSSYEQYF; CDR3 DNA: TGTGCCAGCAGTTACGGGACTAGCGGAAGCTCCTACGAGCAGTACTTC
CDR3 length: 15; J gene: TRBJ2-1; V gene: TRBV7-9; clone size: NA; D gene: NA; CDR3 protein: CASSPIGGAVDEQFF; CDR3 DNA: TGTGCCAGCAGCCCTATCGGTGGCGCCGTTGACGAGCAGTTCTTC
CDR3 length: 15; J gene: TRBJ1-5; V gene: TRBV28; clone size: NA; D gene: NA; CDR3 protein: CASSQSAGRKQPQHF; CDR3 DNA: TGTGCCAGCAGCCAATCGGCAGGGCGAAAGCAGCCCCAGCATTTT
CDR3 length: 15; J gene: TRBJ1-4; V gene: TRBV7-8; clone size: few; D gene: TRBD1; CDR3 protein: CASSRGQAVNEKLFF; CDR3 DNA: TGTGCCAGCAGCCGCGGACAGGCTGTTAATGAAAAACTGTTTTTT
CDR3 length: 8; J gene: TRBJ2-7; V gene: TRBV29-1; clone size: few; D gene: NA; CDR3 protein: CSVTEQYF; CDR3 DNA: TGCAGCGTTACCGAGCAGTACTTC
CDR3 length: 16; J gene: TRBJ2-2; V gene: TRBV5-6; clone size: once; D gene: TRBD2; CDR3 protein: CASSLGGSVNGGELFF; CDR3 DNA: TGTGCCAGCAGCTTGGGCGGGAGCGTAAATGGCGGGGAGCTGTTTTTT
CDR3 length: 13; J gene: TRBJ2-7; V gene: TRBV9; clone size: NA; D gene: TRBD1; CDR3 protein: CASSRQGMGEQYF; CDR3 DNA: TGTGCCAGCAGCCGACAGGGGATGGGCGAGCAGTACTTC
CDR3 length: 16; J gene: TRBJ2-7; V gene: TRBV5-4; clone size: NA; D gene: TRBD2; CDR3 protein: CASSLAGGGLNYEQYF; CDR3 DNA: TGTGCCAGCAGCTTGGCCGGCGGGGGGTTAAACTACGAGCAGTACTTC
CDR3 length: 14; J gene: TRBJ2-7; V gene: TRBV5-1; clone size: NA; D gene: NA; CDR3 protein: CASSLRRESYEQYF; CDR3 DNA: TGCGCCAGCAGCTTGCGCAGGGAAAGTTACGAGCAGTACTTC
CDR3 length: 13; J gene: TRBJ1-2; V gene: TRBV21-1; clone size: NA; D gene: NA; CDR3 protein: CASSKKTKWGYTF; CDR3 DNA: TGTGCCAGCAGCAAGAAAACGAAGTGGGGCTACACCTTC
CDR3 length: 16; J gene: TRBJ2-5; V gene: TRBV28; clone size: NA; D gene: TRBD2; CDR3 protein: CASSASGAGDQETQYF; CDR3 DNA: TGTGCCAGCAGTGCCAGTGGCGCGGGGGATCAAGAGACCCAGTACTTC
CDR3 length: 15; J gene: TRBJ2-7; V gene: TRBV7-9; clone size: NA; D gene: NA; CDR3 protein: CASSLAVNTDYEQYF; CDR3 DNA: TGTGCCAGCAGCTTAGCGGTTAACACCGACTACGAGCAGTACTTC
CDR3 length: 12; J gene: TRBJ2-1; V gene: TRBV27; clone size: NA; D gene: NA; CDR3 protein: CASSPRGAKQFF; CDR3 DNA: TGTGCCAGCAGTCCACGGGGGGCGAAGCAGTTCTTC
CDR3 length: 14; J gene: TRBJ1-2; V gene: TRBV9; clone size: few; D gene: NA; CDR3 protein: CASSVFSGDYGYTF; CDR3 DNA: TGTGCCAGCAGCGTATTTTCAGGGGACTATGGCTACACCTTC
CDR3 length: 12; J gene: TRBJ2-5; V gene: TRBV27; clone size: NA; D gene: NA; CDR3 protein: CASRKSGETQYF; CDR3 DNA: TGTGCCAGCAGAAAGAGCGGGGAGACCCAGTACTTC
CDR3 length: 14; J gene: TRBJ2-7; V gene: TRBV7-6; clone size: NA; D gene: NA; CDR3 protein: CASSLDPRDYEQYF; CDR3 DNA: TGTGCCAGCAGCTTAGATCCCAGAGACTACGAGCAGTACTTC
CDR3 length: 15; J gene: TRBJ2-3; V gene: TRBV6-6; clone size: NA; D gene: TRBD2; CDR3 protein: CASSQGTSGKDTQYF; CDR3 DNA: TGTGCCAGCAGCCAAGGGACTAGCGGGAAAGATACGCAGTATTTT
CDR3 length: 13; J gene: TRBJ2-1; V gene: TRBV6-5; clone size: NA; D gene: NA; CDR3 protein: CASSPERVREQFF; CDR3 DNA: TGTGCCAGCAGCCCCGAGCGGGTAAGGGAGCAGTTCTTC
CDR3 length: 17; J gene: TRBJ1-3; V gene: TRBV4-2; clone size: few; D gene: TRBD1; CDR3 protein: CASSQRTGDVAGNTIYF; CDR3 DNA: TGTGCCAGCAGCCAACGGACAGGGGACGTTGCTGGAAACACCATATATTTT
CDR3 length: 14; J gene: TRBJ2-1; V gene: TRBV18; clone size: NA; D gene: TRBD2; CDR3 protein: CASSGTSAYNEQFF; CDR3 DNA: TGTGCCAGCTCCGGGACTAGCGCCTACAATGAGCAGTTCTTC
CDR3 length: 15; J gene: TRBJ2-7; V gene: TRBV19; clone size: NA; D gene: NA; CDR3 protein: CASQRTAGEYYEQYF; CDR3 DNA: TGTGCCAGTCAGAGGACCGCAGGGGAGTATTACGAGCAGTACTTC
CDR3 length: 14; J gene: TRBJ2-2; V gene: TRBV28; clone size: NA; D gene: NA; CDR3 protein: CASSSQPGAGELFF; CDR3 DNA: TGTGCCAGCAGTTCCCAGCCCGGTGCCGGGGAGCTGTTTTTT
CDR3 length: 14; J gene: TRBJ2-1; V gene: TRBV27; clone size: NA; D gene: NA; CDR3 protein: CASSLSKNDNEQFF; CDR3 DNA: TGTGCCAGCAGTTTATCGAAGAACGACAATGAGCAGTTCTTC
CDR3 length: 15; J gene: TRBJ1-2; V gene: TRBV5-4; clone size: NA; D gene: TRBD1; CDR3 protein: CASSLSGTGVLGYTF; CDR3 DNA: TGTGCCAGCAGCTTGTCGGGGACAGGGGTTTTGGGCTACACCTTC
CDR3 length: 16; J gene: TRBJ2-5; V gene: TRBV18; clone size: NA; D gene: TRBD2; CDR3 protein: CASSPMVERGGETQYF; CDR3 DNA: TGTGCCAGCTCACCGATGGTGGAGCGCGGGGGAGAGACCCAGTACTTC
CDR3 length: 15; J gene: TRBJ1-5; V gene: TRBV10-2; clone size: NA; D gene: NA; CDR3 protein: CASQLGLGLNQPQHF; CDR3 DNA: TGCGCCAGTCAGTTGGGATTGGGGCTTAATCAGCCCCAGCATTTT
CDR3 length: 14; J gene: TRBJ1-5; V gene: TRBV6-1; clone size: NA; D gene: NA; CDR3 protein: CASSLSGNNQPQHF; CDR3 DNA: TGTGCCAGCAGCCTATCGGGGAACAATCAGCCCCAGCATTTT
CDR3 length: 16; J gene: TRBJ1-2; V gene: TRBV2; clone size: NA; D gene: NA; CDR3 protein: CASSKVRTATNYGYTF; CDR3 DNA: TGTGCCAGCAGCAAAGTTCGGACGGCAACGAACTATGGCTACACCTTC
CDR3 length: 14; J gene: TRBJ1-2; V gene: TRBV4-2; clone size: few; D gene: NA; CDR3 protein: CASSQDWGRDGYTF; CDR3 DNA: TGTGCCAGCAGCCAAGATTGGGGCAGGGACGGCTACACCTTC
CDR3 length: 14; J gene: TRBJ2-7; V gene: TRBV6-6; clone size: NA; D gene: TRBD1; CDR3 protein: CASSYSGTGYEQYF; CDR3 DNA: TGTGCCAGCAGTTACTCCGGGACAGGGTACGAGCAGTACTTC
CDR3 length: 18; J gene: TRBJ1-2; V gene: TRBV11-2; clone size: NA; D gene: NA; CDR3 protein: CASSLSRETQEGYYGYTF; CDR3 DNA: TGTGCCAGCAGCTTAAGCAGGGAAACACAGGAGGGGTACTATGGCTACACCTTC
CDR3 length: 11; J gene: TRBJ2-1; V gene: TRBV10-3; clone size: NA; D gene: NA; CDR3 protein: CATQSYNEQFF; CDR3 DNA: TGTGCCACTCAGAGTTACAATGAGCAGTTCTTC
CDR3 length: 16; J gene: TRBJ2-1; V gene: TRBV27; clone size: few; D gene: TRBD2; CDR3 protein: CASSLRSSGSSNEQFF; CDR3 DNA: TGTGCCAGCAGTTTAAGATCAAGCGGGAGTTCCAATGAGCAGTTCTTC
CDR3 length: 13; J gene: TRBJ2-1; V gene: TRBV7-2; clone size: NA; D gene: TRBD2; CDR3 protein: CASSLGTSNEQFF; CDR3 DNA: TGTGCCAGCAGCTTAGGGACTAGTAATGAGCAGTTCTTC
CDR3 length: 15; J gene: TRBJ2-1; V gene: TRBV27; clone size: once; D gene: NA; CDR3 protein: CASRAYGLNYNEQFF; CDR3 DNA: TGTGCCAGCAGAGCCTACGGACTCAACTACAATGAGCAGTTCTTC
CDR3 length: 14; J gene: TRBJ1-4; V gene: TRBV7-2; clone size: NA; D gene: TRBD1; CDR3 protein: CASSWGQGGEKLFF; CDR3 DNA: TGTGCCAGCAGCTGGGGACAGGGAGGCGAAAAACTGTTTTTT
CDR3 length: 15; J gene: TRBJ2-2; V gene: TRBV7-6; clone size: NA; D gene: NA; CDR3 protein: CASSPPGVVPGELFF; CDR3 DNA: TGTGCCAGCAGCCCCCCCGGAGTTGTTCCCGGGGAGCTGTTTTTT
CDR3 length: 13; J gene: TRBJ2-7; V gene: TRBV10-2; clone size: many; D gene: TRBD1; CDR3 protein: CASSTGGSDEQYF; CDR3 DNA: TGCGCCAGCAGCACAGGGGGCAGTGACGAGCAGTACTTC
CDR3 length: 13; J gene: TRBJ1-1; V gene: TRBV7-9; clone size: NA; D gene: NA; CDR3 protein: CASSFLGGTEAFF; CDR3 DNA: TGTGCCAGCAGCTTCCTGGGGGGGACTGAAGCTTTCTTT
CDR3 length: 13; J gene: TRBJ1-1; V gene: TRBV29-1; clone size: NA; D gene: NA; CDR3 protein: CSVEPGPYTEAFF; CDR3 DNA: TGCAGCGTTGAGCCAGGGCCTTACACTGAAGCTTTCTTT
CDR3 length: 15; J gene: TRBJ1-2; V gene: TRBV6-5; clone size: NA; D gene: NA; CDR3 protein: CASSFSPGANYGYTF; CDR3 DNA: TGTGCCAGCAGTTTTAGTCCCGGGGCAAACTATGGCTACACCTTC
CDR3 length: 14; J gene: TRBJ1-4; V gene: TRBV4-1; clone size: NA; D gene: TRBD1; CDR3 protein: CASSLRTGTEKLFF; CDR3 DNA: TGCGCCAGCAGCCTCCGGACAGGGACTGAAAAACTGTTTTTT
CDR3 length: 12; J gene: TRBJ1-5; V gene: TRBV19; clone size: NA; D gene: NA; CDR3 protein: CASNGRNQPQHF; CDR3 DNA: TGTGCCAGTAATGGTCGGAATCAGCCCCAGCATTTT